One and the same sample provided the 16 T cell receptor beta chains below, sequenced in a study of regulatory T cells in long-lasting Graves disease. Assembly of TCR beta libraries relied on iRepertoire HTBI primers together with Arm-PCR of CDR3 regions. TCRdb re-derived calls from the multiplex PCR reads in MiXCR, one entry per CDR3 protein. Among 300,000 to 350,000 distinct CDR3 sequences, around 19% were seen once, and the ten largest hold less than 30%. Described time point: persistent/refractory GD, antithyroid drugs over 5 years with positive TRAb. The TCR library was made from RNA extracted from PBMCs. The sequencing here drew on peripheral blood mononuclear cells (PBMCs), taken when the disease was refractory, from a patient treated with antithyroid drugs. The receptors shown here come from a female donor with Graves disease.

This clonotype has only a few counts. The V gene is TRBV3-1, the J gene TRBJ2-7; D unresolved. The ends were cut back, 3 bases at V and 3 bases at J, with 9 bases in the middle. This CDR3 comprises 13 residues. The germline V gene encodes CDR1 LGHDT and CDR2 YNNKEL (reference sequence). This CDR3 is CASSQGWLYEQYF. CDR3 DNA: TGTGCCAGCAGCCAGGGATGGCTCTACGAGCAGTACTTC.

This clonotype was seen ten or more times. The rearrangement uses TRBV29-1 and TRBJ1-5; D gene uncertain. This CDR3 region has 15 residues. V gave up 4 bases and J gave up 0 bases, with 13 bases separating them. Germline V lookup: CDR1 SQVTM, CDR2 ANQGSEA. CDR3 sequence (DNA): TGCAGCGTTGGAATCACAGCCGATAGCAATCAGCCCCAGCATTTT. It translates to CSVGITADSNQPQHF.

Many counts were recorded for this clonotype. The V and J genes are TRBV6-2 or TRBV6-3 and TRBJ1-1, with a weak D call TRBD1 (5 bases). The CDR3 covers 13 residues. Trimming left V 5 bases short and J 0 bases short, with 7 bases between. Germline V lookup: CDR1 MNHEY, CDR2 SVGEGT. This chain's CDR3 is CASSQGLNTEAFF. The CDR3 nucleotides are TGTGCCAGCAGTCAGGGACTGAACACTGAAGCTTTCTTT.

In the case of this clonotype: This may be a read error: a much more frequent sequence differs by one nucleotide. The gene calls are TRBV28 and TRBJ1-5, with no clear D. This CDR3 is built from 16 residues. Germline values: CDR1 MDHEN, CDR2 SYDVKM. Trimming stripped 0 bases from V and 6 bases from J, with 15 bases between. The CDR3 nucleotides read TGTGCCAGCAGTTTATGGTCCGGGGTGGGCAGTCAGCCCCAGCATTTT. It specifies CASSLWSGVGSQPQHF.

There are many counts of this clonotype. CDR3 sequence: CASSPPGGYSYEQYF. CDR3 nucleotides: TGCGCCAGCAGCCCGCCCGGCGGTTACTCCTACGAGCAGTACTTC. The chain uses TRBV4-1 and TRBJ2-7; D uncertain. CDR3 length: 15 residues. In germline, CDR1 is MGHRA, CDR2 YSYEKL. V was shortened by 4 bases and J by 0 bases, with 13 bases between the two germline ends.

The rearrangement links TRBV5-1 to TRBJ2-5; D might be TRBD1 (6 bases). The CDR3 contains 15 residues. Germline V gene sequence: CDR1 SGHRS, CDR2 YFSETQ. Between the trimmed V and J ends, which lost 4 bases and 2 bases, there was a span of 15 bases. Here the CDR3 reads CASSGETGWQETQYF. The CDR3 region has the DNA TGCGCCAGCAGCGGAGAAACAGGGTGGCAAGAGACCCAGTACTTC.

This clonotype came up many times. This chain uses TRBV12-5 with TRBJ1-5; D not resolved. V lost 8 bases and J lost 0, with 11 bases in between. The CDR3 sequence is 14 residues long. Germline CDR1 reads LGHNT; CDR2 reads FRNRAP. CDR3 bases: TGTGCTAGTAGAGAACAGCTTAGCAATCAGCCCCAGCATTTT. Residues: CASREQLSNQPQHF.

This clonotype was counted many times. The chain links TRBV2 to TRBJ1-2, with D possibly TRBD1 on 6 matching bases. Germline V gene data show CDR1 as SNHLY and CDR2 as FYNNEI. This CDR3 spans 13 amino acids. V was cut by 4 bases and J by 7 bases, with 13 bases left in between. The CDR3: CASSARQGLGYTF. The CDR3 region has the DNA TGTGCCAGCAGTGCGCGGCAGGGGCTTGGCTACACCTTC.

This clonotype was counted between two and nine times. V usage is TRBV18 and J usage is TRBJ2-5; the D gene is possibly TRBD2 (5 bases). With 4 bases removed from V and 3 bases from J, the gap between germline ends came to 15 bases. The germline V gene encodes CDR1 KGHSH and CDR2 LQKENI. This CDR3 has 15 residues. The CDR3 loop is CASSLLAGVKETQYF. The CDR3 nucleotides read TGTGCCAGCTCACTCCTCGCCGGGGTTAAAGAGACCCAGTACTTC.

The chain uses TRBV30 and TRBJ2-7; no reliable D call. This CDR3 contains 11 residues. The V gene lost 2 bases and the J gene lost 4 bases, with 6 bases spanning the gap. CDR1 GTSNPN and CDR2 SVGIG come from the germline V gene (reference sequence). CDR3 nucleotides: TGTGCCTGGAGTCCACAGTACGAGCAGTACTTC. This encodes CAWSPQYEQYF.

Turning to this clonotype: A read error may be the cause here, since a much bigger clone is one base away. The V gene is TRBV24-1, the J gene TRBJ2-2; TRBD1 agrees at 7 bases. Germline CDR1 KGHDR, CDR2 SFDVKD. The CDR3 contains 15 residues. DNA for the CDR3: TGTGTCACCAGTGATAGGCCGGGACAGACCGGGGAGCTGTTTTTT. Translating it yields CVTSDRPGQTGELFF.

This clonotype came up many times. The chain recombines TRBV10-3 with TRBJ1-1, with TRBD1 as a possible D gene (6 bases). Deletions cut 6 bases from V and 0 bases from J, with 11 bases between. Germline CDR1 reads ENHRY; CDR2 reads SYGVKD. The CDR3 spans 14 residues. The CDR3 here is CAISRTDMNTEAFF. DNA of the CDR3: TGTGCCATCAGCCGGACAGACATGAACACTGAAGCTTTCTTT.

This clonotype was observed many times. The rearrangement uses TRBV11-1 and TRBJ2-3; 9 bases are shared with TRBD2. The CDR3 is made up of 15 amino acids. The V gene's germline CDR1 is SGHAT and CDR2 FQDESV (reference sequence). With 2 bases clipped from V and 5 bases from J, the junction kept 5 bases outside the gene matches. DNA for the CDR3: TGTGCCAGCAGCTTATCAGCGGGGGGCCGAGATACGCAGTATTTT. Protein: CASSLSAGGRDTQYF.

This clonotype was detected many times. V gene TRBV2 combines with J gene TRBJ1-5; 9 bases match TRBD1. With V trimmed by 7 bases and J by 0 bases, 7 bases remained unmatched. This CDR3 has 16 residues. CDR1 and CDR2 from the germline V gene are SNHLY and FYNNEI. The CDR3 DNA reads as TGTGCCAGCACCTGGACAGGGGATTATAGCAATCAGCCCCAGCATTTT. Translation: CASTWTGDYSNQPQHF.

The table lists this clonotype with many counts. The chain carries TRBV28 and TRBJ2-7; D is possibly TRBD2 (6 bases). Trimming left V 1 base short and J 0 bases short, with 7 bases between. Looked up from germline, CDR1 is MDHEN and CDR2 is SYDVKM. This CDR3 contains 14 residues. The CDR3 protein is CASSLLADSYEQYF. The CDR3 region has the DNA TGTGCCAGCAGTTTATTAGCGGACTCCTACGAGCAGTACTTC.

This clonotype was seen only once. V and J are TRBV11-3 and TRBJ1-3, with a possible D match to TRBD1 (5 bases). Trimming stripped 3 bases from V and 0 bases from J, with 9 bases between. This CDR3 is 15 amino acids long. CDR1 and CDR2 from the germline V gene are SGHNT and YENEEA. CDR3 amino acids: CASSFDSFSGNTIYF. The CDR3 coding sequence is TGTGCCAGCAGCTTCGACAGCTTCTCTGGAAACACCATATATTTT.